This T cell receptor (beta chain) was profiled in a study of T cell changes during pregnancy in multiple sclerosis. The CDR3 contains 14 residues. Germline lookup yields CDR1 SGHTA and CDR2 FQGNSA. V lost 5 bases, J lost 3 bases, and 14 bases lay in between. The data were produced by immunoSEQ multiplex PCR, yet TCRdb's version contains in-frame clones alone and is incomplete. The sample shows just over 35,000 clones, 85% to 95% of them seen only once. The material was CD4+ T cells from peripheral blood mononuclear cells, obtained in the first trimester of pregnancy. V usage is TRBV7-2 and J usage is TRBJ2-7, with D hard to call. The TCR was taken from a female donor with multiple sclerosis, enrolled in a pregnancy study. This chain's CDR3 is CASSPQRLIYEQYF. The CDR3 DNA reads as TGTGCCAGCAGCCCCCAACGTCTAATCTACGAGCAGTACTTC. Filled out from reference TRBV7-2 and TRBJ2-7, the complete variable domain reads GAGVSQSPSNKVTEKGKDVELRCDPISGHTALYWYRQSLGQGLEFLIYFQGNSAPDKSGLPSDRFSAERTGGSVSTLTIQRTQQEDSAVYLCASSPQRLIYEQYFGPGTRLTVT.